The 30 T cell receptor beta chains reported below all come from one sample, sequenced in a study of T-cell reconstitution after alpha-beta-depleted transplantation in children. The library targeted TCRbeta and was prepared with unique molecular identifiers. From the PCR reads, TCRdb called clonotypes with MiXCR, one entry per CDR3 protein. The profile shows hundreds of thousands of distinct CDR3 sequences, approximately 17% of them singletons. Specimen: PBMCs, mostly from graft donor cells, collected 360 days after TCRalphabeta/CD19-depleted stem cell transplant. Receptors originate from a male patient between 2 and 15 years old who had a stem cell transplant for acute lymphoblastic leukemia, so the T cells may come from the graft donor.

The chain recombines TRBV10-3 with TRBJ1-1; D is perhaps TRBD1 (6 bases). Germline lookup yields CDR1 ENHRY and CDR2 SYGVKD. The CDR3 sequence is 14 residues long. Trimming removed 8 bases from V and 1 base from J, with 14 bases in between. This CDR3 is CAIGRGAGNTEAFF. The CDR3 nucleotides read TGTGCCATCGGTAGGGGGGCTGGGAACACTGAAGCTTTCTTT.

This clonotype was seen a few times. The V gene is TRBV6-2 or TRBV6-3, the J gene TRBJ1-2; TRBD1 aligns across 9 bases. Germline CDR1 MNHEY, CDR2 SVGEGT. V was clipped by 4 bases and J by 6 bases; unmatched bases: 9. CDR3 length equals 15 residues. CDR3: CASSSNRGLGDGYTF. The CDR3, as DNA: TGTGCCAGCAGTTCCAACAGGGGGCTGGGAGATGGCTACACCTTC.

This clonotype was seen many times. The chain carries TRBV27 and TRBJ2-4; D might be TRBD2 (5 bases). This CDR3 spans 14 amino acids. Germline V lookup: CDR1 MNHEY, CDR2 SMNVEV (reference sequence). V was clipped by 7 bases and J by 2 bases, with 12 bases between them. The DNA of the CDR3 is TGTGCCAGCAACCCCGCCGGGACCAAAAACATTCAGTACTTC. It is translated as CASNPAGTKNIQYF.

The chain combines TRBV15 with TRBJ1-6, with TRBD1 as a possible D gene (5 bases). V was shortened by 5 bases and J by 7 bases, with 12 bases between the two germline ends. Germline assignment: CDR1 LNHNV and CDR2 YYDKDF (reference sequence). The CDR3 runs 14 residues. The CDR3 DNA follows: TGTGCCACCAGCGGGGGACGGTTGAATTCACCCCTCCACTTT. This sequence encodes CATSGGRLNSPLHF.

This chain links TRBV4-3 with TRBJ2-1; a possible D gene is TRBD2 (5 bases). The CDR3 is made up of 18 amino acids. Trimming cost V 0 bases and J 1 base, with 16 bases left between them. Per the germline V gene, CDR1 is LGHNA and CDR2 is YSLEER. CDR3 residues: CASSQEWESLLSYNEQFF. In DNA form, the CDR3 reads TGCGCCAGCAGCCAAGAATGGGAGAGCTTATTATCCTACAATGAGCAGTTCTTC.

The genes are TRBV5-1 and TRBJ2-3; TRBD1 matches 8 bases. The J segment lost 6 bases and the V segment lost 4 bases, leaving 10 bases of the junction unmatched. The CDR3 totals 15 residues. Germline values: CDR1 SGHRS, CDR2 YFSETQ. CDR3 protein: CASSLGQGWMDTQYF. Here the CDR3 DNA reads TGCGCCAGCAGCCTAGGACAGGGATGGATGGATACGCAGTATTTT.

V is TRBV5-5 and J is TRBJ2-5; D may be TRBD2 (6 bases). The ends were cut back, 4 bases at V and 0 bases at J, with 19 bases in the middle. Looked up from germline, CDR1 is SGHKS and CDR2 is YYEKEE (reference sequence). The CDR3 is 17 amino acids. The CDR3 sequence is CASSTLRAGFDQETQYF. CDR3 nucleotides: TGTGCCAGCAGCACCCTCCGGGCGGGATTCGACCAAGAGACCCAGTACTTC.

This clonotype was counted a few times. The genes are TRBV7-6 and TRBJ2-1; no reliable D call. CDR1 is SGHVS and CDR2 is FNYEAQ in the germline V gene. V was trimmed by 5 bases and J by 1 base, leaving 12 bases between them. The CDR3 has 15 residues. CDR3 sequence (DNA): TGTGCCAGCAGCGTGTCCGGGCCTTCCTACAATGAGCAGTTCTTC. Its protein is CASSVSGPSYNEQFF.

The chain carries TRBV20-1 and TRBJ2-7, with D perhaps matching TRBD2 (5 bases). The V and J ends lost 1 base and 7 bases respectively, with 11 bases between them. CDR1 is DFQATT, CDR2 SNEGSKA, per germline (reference sequence). The CDR3 is made up of 12 amino acids. The CDR3: CSARGGASEQYF. The CDR3 nucleotides are TGCAGTGCTAGAGGGGGAGCCTCTGAGCAGTACTTC.

The chain links TRBV9 to TRBJ2-3; the match to TRBD2 covers 7 bases. The CDR3 spans 15 residues. Trimming took 5 bases from V and 0 from J; bases not matched to a gene: 6. Germline V gene lookup returns CDR1 SGDLS and CDR2 YYNGEE. The CDR3 nucleotides read TGTGCCAGCAGGGCCGGGGGGAGTAGCACAGATACGCAGTATTTT. This sequence encodes CASRAGGSSTDTQYF.

V gene TRBV5-5 combines with J gene TRBJ2-6; 9 positions agree with TRBD1. Germline V gene data show CDR1 as SGHKS and CDR2 as YYEKEE (reference sequence). Germline trimming cut 1 base from V and 3 bases from J; bases unmatched to any gene: 8. The CDR3 totals 18 residues. CDR3 DNA sequence: TGTGCCAGCAGCTTGAACAGGGGGCGCCCCATTGGGGCCAACGTCCTGACTTTC. Amino acid sequence: CASSLNRGRPIGANVLTF.

The gene calls are TRBV6-2 or TRBV6-3 and TRBJ2-4; D could derive from TRBD1 or TRBD2 (5 bases each). CDR1 MNHEY and CDR2 SVGEGT come from the germline V gene. The CDR3 runs to 15 residues. Deletions cut 2 bases from V and 1 base from J, with 9 bases between. As DNA, the CDR3 is TGTGCCAGCAGTTACGAGGGGCTGGCCAAAAACATTCAGTACTTC. Its protein is CASSYEGLAKNIQYF.

This clonotype was found many times. This chain uses TRBV5-6 with TRBJ2-2; TRBD1 agrees at 7 bases. The CDR3 totals 12 residues. V shed 2 bases and J 12 bases; nucleotides not matched to a gene: 4. CDR1 is SGHDT, CDR2 YYEEEE, per germline. As DNA, the CDR3 is TGTGCCAGCAGCTTTGACAGGGAGAAGCTGTTTTTT. This gives the protein CASSFDREKLFF.

The chain employs TRBV7-2 and TRBJ2-6, with D possibly TRBD1 on 6 matching bases. Trimming removed 5 bases from V and 4 bases from J, with 18 bases in between. CDR1 and CDR2 from the germline V gene are SGHTA and FQGNSA. This CDR3 is 17 amino acids long. The CDR3 reads CASSPNLGGLGANVLTF. In DNA, the CDR3 is TGTGCCAGCAGCCCAAACCTAGGGGGTCTAGGGGCCAACGTCCTGACTTTC.

The J gene is TRBJ2-1, the V gene TRBV29-1; D not resolved. From germline, CDR1 is SQVTM and CDR2 ANQGSEA. Trimming shortened V by 5 bases and J by 9 bases, and 14 bases separated the two germline ends. This CDR3 contains 12 residues. CDR3 sequence (DNA): TGCAGCGTTAAACGATCAGGCAGTGAGCAGTTCTTC. This gives the protein CSVKRSGSEQFF.

V and J are TRBV6-2 or TRBV6-3 and TRBJ1-1, with 7 bases aligning to TRBD1. The J segment lost 4 bases and the V segment lost 6 bases, leaving 2 bases of the junction unmatched. CDR3 length: 12 residues. From germline, CDR1 is MNHEY and CDR2 SVGEGT. CDR3 sequence reads: CASRHRGTEAFF. DNA for the CDR3: TGTGCCAGCAGGCACAGGGGCACTGAAGCTTTCTTT.

This clonotype was picked up many times. The V gene is TRBV5-6, the J gene TRBJ2-7; possibly TRBD2 for D (6 bases). This CDR3 has 14 residues. Germline CDR1 is SGHDT and CDR2 is YYEEEE. V lost 0 bases to trimming and J lost 4 bases, with 11 bases between them. The chain's CDR3 is CASSLAGSGYEQYF. CDR3 nucleotides: TGTGCCAGCAGCTTGGCAGGTAGCGGATACGAGCAGTACTTC.

The CDR3 loop is CATSDFTGNTGELFF. CDR3 nucleotide sequence: TGTGCCACCAGTGATTTCACAGGGAACACCGGGGAGCTGTTTTTT. The chain uses TRBV24-1 and TRBJ2-2; D possibly corresponds to TRBD1 (5 bases). Trimming removed 1 base at V and 1 base at J, with 6 bases between. Per germline, CDR1 KGHDR and CDR2 SFDVKD. This CDR3 comprises 15 residues.

In DNA form, the CDR3 reads TGCAGCTGCCGACAAGCCAAAAACATTCAGTACTTC. Translating gives CSCRQAKNIQYF. This chain connects TRBV29-1 to TRBJ2-4; unclear D gene. V was pared by 8 bases and J by 0 bases, with 8 bases between. Germline loops: CDR1 SQVTM, CDR2 ANQGSEA. There are 12 residues in the CDR3.

This clonotype came up many times. The chain combines TRBV4-2 with TRBJ2-3; maybe TRBD1 (6 bases). Trimming shortened V by 0 bases and J by 2 bases, and 21 bases separated the two germline ends. The CDR3 spans 19 residues. Germline loops: CDR1 LGHNA, CDR2 YNFKEQ. The CDR3 here is CASSQDIWTVSKLTDTQYF. The CDR3 DNA reads as TGTGCCAGCAGCCAAGATATCTGGACAGTCAGTAAACTCACAGATACGCAGTATTTT.

The chain joins TRBV5-5 to TRBJ2-1; D uncertain. V was shortened by 0 bases and J by 8 bases, with 9 bases between the two germline ends. The CDR3 sequence is 13 residues long. The germline V gene encodes CDR1 SGHKS and CDR2 YYEKEE (reference sequence). CDR3 loop: CASSLGSHYEQFF. Written as DNA, the CDR3 is TGTGCCAGCAGCTTGGGCAGCCACTATGAGCAGTTCTTC.

This clonotype was recorded a few times. The chain is built from TRBV29-1 and TRBJ1-1; D might be TRBD1 (5 bases). V lost 7 bases and J 1 base, leaving 16 bases between the germline ends. Germline assignment: CDR1 SQVTM and CDR2 ANQGSEA. This CDR3 is 14 amino acids long. The CDR3 DNA follows: TGCAGCGCCGGTGAGGGACGGCCGAACACTGAAGCTTTCTTT. Its translation: CSAGEGRPNTEAFF.

The chain carries TRBV19 and TRBJ1-1; D uncertain. The ends were cut back, 3 bases at V and 0 bases at J, with 8 bases in the middle. Germline V gene lookup returns CDR1 LNHDA and CDR2 SQIVND (reference sequence). This CDR3 contains 14 residues. The chain's CDR3 is CASSMSLMNTEAFF. The CDR3 nucleotides are TGTGCCAGTAGTATGAGCCTCATGAACACTGAAGCTTTCTTT.

The V and J genes are TRBV7-8 and TRBJ2-3; TRBD1 matches 8 bases. The CDR3 runs to 15 residues. The germline V gene encodes CDR1 SGHVS and CDR2 FQNEAQ. J lost 2 bases, V lost 1 base, and 2 bases had no gene match. The CDR3 DNA reads as TGTGCCAGCAGCTTAGTGACAGGGGCCACAGATACGCAGTATTTT. This codes for CASSLVTGATDTQYF.

This clonotype was seen only a few times. This chain joins TRBV5-6 and TRBJ1-5; D gene unclear. Germline assignment: CDR1 SGHDT and CDR2 YYEEEE. V was cut by 1 base and J by 0 bases, with 11 bases left in between. The CDR3 runs 16 residues. This CDR3 is CASSLSGPLSNQPQHF. The CDR3 nucleotides read TGTGCCAGCAGCTTGTCCGGCCCCCTTAGCAATCAGCCCCAGCATTTT.

This clonotype was detected a few times. V gene TRBV12-3 or TRBV12-4 combines with J gene TRBJ1-6; 8 bases map to TRBD1. The CDR3 runs 14 residues. V lost 6 bases and J lost 7; bases outside the gene matches: 5. CDR3 amino acids: CASRPTGENSPLHF. The CDR3 region has the DNA TGTGCCAGCAGACCGACAGGGGAAAATTCACCCCTCCACTTT.

This chain's CDR3 is CASSLEGENTEAFF. The CDR3 DNA reads TGTGCCAGCAGCTTGGAGGGGGAGAACACTGAAGCTTTCTTT. This chain uses TRBV5-8 with TRBJ1-1, with D perhaps TRBD1 (6 bases). Germline CDR1 is SGHTS and CDR2 is YDEGEE. The CDR3 loop spans 14 amino acids. Trimming removed 0 bases at V and 1 base at J, with 7 bases between. Filled out from reference TRBV5-8 and TRBJ1-1, the complete variable domain reads EAGVTQSPTHLIKTRGQQATLRCSPISGHTSVYWYQQALGLGLQFLLWYDEGEERNRGNFPPRFSGRQFPNYSSELNVNALELEDSALYLCASSLEGENTEAFFGQGTRLTVV.

J is TRBJ1-4 and V is TRBV7-6, with D unresolved. Germline V gene sequence: CDR1 SGHVS, CDR2 FNYEAQ. Trimming shortened V by 3 bases and J by 4 bases, and 9 bases separated the two germline ends. The CDR3 has 14 amino acids. The CDR3 reads CASSFNQVNEKLFF. The CDR3 DNA is TGTGCCAGCAGCTTTAACCAGGTTAATGAAAAACTGTTTTTT.

This clonotype was seen a few times. V usage is TRBV20-1 and J usage is TRBJ1-6; 7 bases align to TRBD1. The junction had 11 bases not matched to a gene; V was cut back by 2 bases and J by 7 bases. CDR1 and CDR2 from the germline V gene are DFQATT and SNEGSKA (reference sequence). The CDR3 is 16 residues long. CDR3 nucleotide sequence: TGCAGTGCTAGAATGACAGGGTCGGAGCTAAATTCACCCCTCCACTTT. As protein: CSARMTGSELNSPLHF.

The chain is built from TRBV20-1 and TRBJ2-3, with D perhaps given as TRBD1 or TRBD2 (5 bases each). V lost 2 bases and J 7 bases, leaving 25 bases between the germline ends. The CDR3 contains 17 residues. Germline-derived CDR1 and CDR2 are DFQATT and SNEGSKA (reference sequence). This CDR3 is CSARPRGEVPPRYTQYF. Written as DNA, the CDR3 is TGCAGTGCTAGACCGAGGGGAGAGGTCCCCCCTAGATATACGCAGTATTTT.